The T cell receptor (beta chain) under discussion was sequenced for a study of technical replicates of blood from a few donors. The CDR3 is 16 amino acids. Unmatched junction bases numbered 7, after V lost 4 bases and J lost 0 bases. Germline CDR1 is SGHDT and CDR2 is YYEEEE. The table came from immunoSEQ multiplex PCR; TCRdb's copy has only in-frame clones and leaves some out. Here the sample spans roughly 85,000 clones, about 94% being singletons. The clonotype was recovered from a human donor in good health. Input material: T cells isolated from PBMCs. The J gene is TRBJ1-1, the V gene TRBV5-6; TRBD1 agrees at 9 bases. The CDR3 sequence: CASSLETGGLNTEAFF. In nucleotides, the CDR3 is TGTGCCAGCAGCCTGGAGACAGGGGGATTGAACACTGAAGCTTTCTTT.